The rows below give T cell receptor beta chains drawn from one sample of a study of blood T cells in healthy people across ages. TCRdb ran MiXCR on the 5' RACE reads and lists one entry per CDR3 protein. The sample records about 1.1 million distinct CDR3 sequences, 35% to 40% being singletons. The sample comprised blood. Receptor source: a man between 18 and 29 years old in good health. CDR3s include the opening cysteine and the closing phenylalanine or tryptophan. A D gene is named only where the DNA matches it firmly. The size of a clone is reported for some rows only, either as once, few or many, or as a class for expanded clones.

j_call	clone_size	d_call	v_call	cdr3_aa	cdr3_nt
TRBJ2-7	NA	TRBD1	TRBV12-3/TRBV12-4	CASRWGQFREQYF	TGTGCCAGCAGATGGGGACAGTTTCGCGAGCAGTACTTC
TRBJ2-1	NA	TRBD2	TRBV5-1	CASSPRTSVDNEQFF	TGCGCCAGCAGCCCTCGGACTAGCGTAGACAATGAGCAGTTCTTC
TRBJ2-1	NA	NA	TRBV6-5	CASSYDGGSSYNEQFF	TGTGCCAGCAGTTACGATGGCGGAAGCTCCTACAATGAGCAGTTCTTC
TRBJ2-7	few	TRBD2	TRBV4-3	CASSQDFLAGEQYF	TGCGCCAGCAGCCAAGATTTTCTAGCGGGCGAGCAGTACTTC
TRBJ2-3	many	NA	TRBV20-1	CSALGASSTDTQYF	TGCAGTGCCCTAGGGGCCTCATCCACAGATACGCAGTATTTT
TRBJ2-7	NA	TRBD2	TRBV20-1	CSARLAGGPYNEQYF	TGCAGTGCTAGACTAGCGGGGGGGCCGTACAATGAGCAGTACTTC
TRBJ1-5	NA	NA	TRBV6-1	CASRPGPTNQPQHF	TGTGCCAGCAGACCGGGACCGACCAATCAGCCCCAGCATTTT
TRBJ1-1	NA	NA	TRBV6-2/TRBV6-3	CASSYEGTQNTEAFF	TGTGCCAGCAGTTACGAAGGGACCCAGAACACTGAAGCTTTCTTT
TRBJ1-6	NA	NA	TRBV20-1	CSARERSNSPLHF	TGCAGTGCTAGAGAAAGGAGCAATTCACCCCTCCACTTT
TRBJ2-1	NA	NA	TRBV7-9	CASSPPARNEQFF	TGTGCCAGCAGCCCACCAGCAAGGAATGAGCAGTTCTTC
TRBJ2-7	NA	NA	TRBV13	CASSLDYPEQYF	TGTGCCAGCAGCTTAGATTACCCCGAGCAGTACTTC
TRBJ2-5	NA	TRBD1	TRBV27	CASSPHSDRAAETQYF	TGTGCCAGCAGTCCGCACTCAGACAGGGCAGCAGAGACCCAGTACTTC
TRBJ1-5	few	NA	TRBV4-3	CASSQDGDNNQPQHF	TGCGCCAGCAGCCAAGATGGGGACAACAATCAGCCCCAGCATTTT
TRBJ2-1	many	NA	TRBV29-1	CSVGAANEQFF	TGCAGCGTTGGGGCGGCTAATGAGCAGTTCTTC
TRBJ1-4	few	NA	TRBV6-5	CASSYSSGEANEKLFF	TGTGCCAGCAGTTACTCGTCGGGTGAGGCTAATGAAAAACTGTTTTTT
TRBJ1-3	NA	TRBD1	TRBV6-1	CASSDDNPQGASSGNTIYF	TGTGCCAGCAGTGATGATAACCCACAGGGGGCCAGCTCTGGAAACACCATATATTTT
TRBJ2-7	NA	NA	TRBV7-2	CASSLGMGAFGNEQYF	TGTGCCAGCAGCCTAGGGATGGGGGCTTTCGGAAATGAGCAGTACTTC
TRBJ2-3	NA	NA	TRBV6-2/TRBV6-3	CASTTIRGATDTQYF	TGTGCCAGCACTACGATCAGGGGGGCCACAGATACGCAGTATTTT
TRBJ1-1	once	NA	TRBV24-1	CATSDLLGADTEAFF	TGTGCCACCAGTGATTTGCTAGGGGCGGACACTGAAGCTTTCTTT
TRBJ2-7	NA	NA	TRBV20-1	CSASGESYEQYF	TGCAGTGCTAGCGGGGAATCCTACGAGCAGTACTTC
TRBJ2-7	NA	NA	TRBV6-5	CASSYSTDEQYF	TGTGCCAGCAGTTACTCAACCGACGAGCAGTACTTC
TRBJ2-3	NA	NA	TRBV10-3	CAIAGAGTDTQYF	TGTGCCATCGCCGGAGCGGGCACAGATACGCAGTATTTT
TRBJ1-5	few	NA	TRBV15	CATSRDFSNQPQHF	TGTGCCACCAGCAGGGATTTTAGCAATCAGCCCCAGCATTTT
TRBJ1-4	NA	NA	TRBV12-3/TRBV12-4	CASSPGTLNEKLFF	TGTGCCAGCAGTCCCGGGACGCTTAATGAAAAACTGTTTTTT
TRBJ1-2	few	NA	TRBV29-1	CSVALTFYGYTF	TGCAGCGTTGCCCTAACCTTCTATGGCTACACCTTC
TRBJ1-1	NA	TRBD1	TRBV20-1	CSARPDRGWTEAFF	TGCAGTGCTAGACCTGACAGGGGATGGACTGAAGCTTTCTTT
TRBJ2-1	few	TRBD1	TRBV9	CASSAGTDNEQFF	TGTGCCAGCAGCGCCGGGACAGACAATGAGCAGTTCTTC